This section outlines one T cell receptor beta chain sequence together with its context. The data stem from a study of blood T cell repertoires in COVID-19. Study summary: Researchers got acute and convalescent COVID-19 samples from the United States, Italy and Spain.

Germline V CDR1 and CDR2: LNHDA, SQIVND (reference sequence). This CDR3 spans 13 amino acids. The V and J ends lost 7 bases and 4 bases, in that order; junction bases with no gene match: 4. In the original analysis: How many nucleated cells were present was estimated from reference gene primer amplification. The protocol was immunoSEQ multiplex PCR, while the TCRdb copy is restricted to in-frame clones and leaves out a portion. That table supplies the V and J calls and clone size; D and trimming were determined from the DNA. The sample has tens of thousands of clones, over 75% seen once; the top ten hold 12%.

This clonotype was sampled from a human donor in a cohort sampled during active COVID-19. Sequencing was done on a sample of peripheral blood. V usage is TRBV19 and J usage is TRBJ2-5; 9 nucleotides agree with TRBD1. The CDR3 nucleotides are TGTGCCAGTACCCGGACAGGGGCAGAGACCCAGTACTTC. This sequence encodes CASTRTGAETQYF.